Following are 31 T cell receptor beta chains from one sample sequenced in a study of naive and memory T cell subsets. An equimolar mix of two oligonucleotides served as the beta constant-region primer for TRBC1 and TRBC2. Ligated cDNA was amplified by four rounds of PCR with nested alpha and beta constant-region primers and SP2. TCRdb re-derived calls from the UMI-ligation and nested PCR reads in MiXCR, one entry per CDR3 protein. This sample yields around 130,000 distinct CDR3 sequences, of which 36% are seen a single time; less than 1% belongs to the top ten. Sequencing input: central memory CD4+ T cells from blood. The receptors originated from a human donor in good health.

This clonotype turned up a few times. The V and J genes are TRBV20-1 and TRBJ2-1; D is tentatively TRBD1 or TRBD2 (5 bases each). V was shortened by 2 bases and J by 4 bases, with 12 bases between the two germline ends. The V gene's germline CDR1 is DFQATT and CDR2 SNEGSKA (reference sequence). The CDR3 length is 14 residues. The CDR3 bases are TGCAGTGCTAGATCCGGGACCACATACAATGAGCAGTTCTTC. Translated, it gives CSARSGTTYNEQFF.

The gene calls are TRBV5-6 and TRBJ2-4; 7 nucleotides agree with TRBD1. J was trimmed by 2 bases and V by 0 bases; bases with no gene match: 2. Germline loops: CDR1 SGHDT, CDR2 YYEEEE. The CDR3 runs to 15 residues. In DNA form, the CDR3 reads TGTGCCAGCAGCTTGGAGGGGGCGTCCAAAAACATTCAGTACTTC. This encodes CASSLEGASKNIQYF.

This clonotype was found a few times. The rearrangement uses TRBV6-5 and TRBJ1-1; no reliable D call. The CDR3 covers 12 residues. Trimming removed 7 bases from V and 4 bases from J, with 10 bases in between. CDR1 and CDR2 (germline): MNHEY, SVGAGI. The CDR3 DNA reads as TGTGCCAGCAAGGGCCCAGGCACTGAAGCTTTCTTT. As protein: CASKGPGTEAFF.

In this sample, this clonotype turned up a few times. The chain uses TRBV4-3 and TRBJ1-2; no definite D call. CDR1 is LGHNA and CDR2 is YSLEER in the germline V gene. The CDR3 is made up of 16 amino acids. The germline V and J ends were trimmed by 0 bases and 3 bases, with 14 bases remaining between them. CDR3 bases: TGCGCCAGCAGCCAAGATTATGGGAATCTCCACTATGGCTACACCTTC. It encodes CASSQDYGNLHYGYTF.

Many counts were recorded for this clonotype. The CDR3 DNA reads as TGCAGCGTTTGGGAGGATCGGTGGAACACTGAAGCTTTCTTT. Translating gives CSVWEDRWNTEAFF. V is TRBV29-1 and J is TRBJ1-1; D remains unclear. This CDR3 region has 14 residues. Germline CDR1 and CDR2: SQVTM and ANQGSEA. The V end was cut by 5 bases, the J end by 1 base, with 14 bases between.

This clonotype was seen only once. The chain has TRBV19 and TRBJ2-3; D unclear. V lost 6 bases to trimming and J lost 2 bases, with 18 bases between them. Germline loops: CDR1 LNHDA, CDR2 SQIVND (reference sequence). The CDR3 length is 16 residues. In nucleotides, the CDR3 is TGTGCCAGTAGCTCGAAGCCGTCCCGAGTCACAGATACGCAGTATTTT. Protein sequence: CASSSKPSRVTDTQYF.

A few counts support this clonotype. The chain recombines TRBV7-9 with TRBJ2-3; perhaps TRBD2 as D (5 bases). The V end was cut by 2 bases, the J end by 2 bases, with 14 bases between. This CDR3 is built from 16 residues. Germline loops: CDR1 SEHNR, CDR2 FQNEAQ (reference sequence). CDR3 in amino acids: CASSLPGIGYTDTQYF. In nucleotides, the CDR3 is TGTGCCAGCAGCTTACCCGGGATCGGCTACACAGATACGCAGTATTTT.

V is TRBV7-9 and J is TRBJ2-3; 12 bases are shared with TRBD2. Unmatched junction bases numbered 1, after V lost 6 bases and J lost 0 bases. Germline V gene data show CDR1 as SEHNR and CDR2 as FQNEAQ (reference sequence). This CDR3 is 15 amino acids long. The chain's CDR3 is CASSLAGGSTDTQYF. CDR3 sequence (DNA): TGTGCCAGCAGTCTAGCGGGAGGGAGCACAGATACGCAGTATTTT.

This clonotype was seen more than once but under ten times. Here the CDR3 reads CASSKRAGVLSYEQYF. The CDR3 DNA sequence: TGTGCCAGCAGTAAAAGGGCGGGAGTTCTCTCCTACGAGCAGTACTTC. The V gene is TRBV7-2, the J gene TRBJ2-7; 7 nucleotides line up with TRBD2. This CDR3 region has 16 residues. The germline CDR1 and CDR2 sequences are SGHTA and FQGNSA. V dropped 6 bases and J dropped 0; count of bases not matched to a gene: 11. Using reference TRBV7-2 and TRBJ2-7 for the parts outside the CDR3, the full variable domain is GAGVSQSPSNKVTEKGKDVELRCDPISGHTALYWYRQSLGQGLEFLIYFQGNSAPDKSGLPSDRFSAERTGGSVSTLTIQRTQQEDSAVYLCASSKRAGVLSYEQYFGPGTRLTVT.

The rearrangement uses TRBV7-2 and TRBJ1-5, with 8 bases matching TRBD1. Germline assignment: CDR1 SGHTA and CDR2 FQGNSA. CDR3 size: 15 residues. Trimming removed 5 bases from V and 5 bases from J; junction bases left unmatched: 8. CDR3 bases: TGTGCCAGCAGCCAGGCAGGGGGCGGCTATCAGCCCCAGCATTTT. It is translated as CASSQAGGGYQPQHF.

The J gene is TRBJ2-1, the V gene TRBV12-3 or TRBV12-4; 9 nucleotides match TRBD1. The CDR3 consists of 16 residues. V was pared by 6 bases and J by 8 bases, with 14 bases of the junction left unmatched. CDR3 residues: CASSLGGGQGKHEQFF. The CDR3 coding sequence is TGTGCCAGCAGCCTAGGAGGGGGACAGGGCAAGCATGAGCAGTTCTTC.

This sequence joins TRBV30 and TRBJ2-1; 10 nucleotides match TRBD2. Looked up from germline, CDR1 is GTSNPN and CDR2 is SVGIG (reference sequence). The CDR3 covers 22 residues. V lost 3 bases and J lost 3; bases outside the gene matches: 26. The CDR3 bases are TGTGCCTGGAGCCTGACCCAAAAGGACAGGAAGGGGCTAGCGGGAGTCTACAATGAGCAGTTCTTC. This sequence encodes CAWSLTQKDRKGLAGVYNEQFF.

The chain links TRBV19 to TRBJ1-1; D unresolved. Deletions cut 4 bases from V and 6 bases from J, with 18 bases between. This CDR3 comprises 15 residues. CDR1 LNHDA and CDR2 SQIVND come from the germline V gene (reference sequence). CDR3: CASSTRRTLGSEAFF. The DNA of the CDR3 is TGTGCCAGTAGTACCAGGAGAACTCTGGGGTCTGAAGCTTTCTTT. Combining the CDR3 with reference TRBV19 and TRBJ1-1 gives the whole variable domain DGGITQSPKYLFRKEGQNVTLSCEQNLNHDAMYWYRQDPGQGLRLIYYSQIVNDFQKGDIAEGYSVSREKKESFPLTVTSAQKNPTAFYLCASSTRRTLGSEAFFGQGTRLTVV.

The chain carries TRBV15 and TRBJ2-1; 10 bases fit TRBD2. Germline V gene data show CDR1 as LNHNV and CDR2 as YYDKDF (reference sequence). CDR3 length: 15 residues. V lost 1 base, J lost 10 bases, and 7 bases stayed unmatched. The chain's CDR3 is CATSRAKREGLEQFF. Here the CDR3 DNA reads TGTGCCACCAGCAGAGCGAAGCGGGAGGGCCTCGAGCAGTTCTTC.

The genes are TRBV5-1 and TRBJ1-1, with 8 bases matching TRBD1. This CDR3 spans 16 amino acids. V lost 6 bases and J lost 1; bases outside the gene matches: 11. The germline V gene has CDR1 SGHRS and CDR2 YFSETQ. CDR3 region: CASIDITTGANTEAFF. The CDR3 nucleotides read TGCGCCAGCATCGATATAACGACAGGGGCGAACACTGAAGCTTTCTTT.

This clonotype appeared a few times. The chain recombines TRBV20-1 with TRBJ2-7; 7 nucleotides line up with TRBD2. The germline CDR1 and CDR2 sequences are DFQATT and SNEGSKA (reference sequence). V dropped 1 base and J dropped 1; count of bases not matched to a gene: 1. The CDR3 contains 13 residues. The CDR3 DNA reads as TGCAGTGCTAGAGGGACTAGGTCCTACGAGCAGTACTTC. It translates to CSARGTRSYEQYF.

The chain is built from TRBV6-6 and TRBJ1-3; 8 positions match TRBD1. V was pared by 5 bases and J by 0 bases, with 6 bases of the junction left unmatched. The CDR3 length is 16 residues. Germline loops: CDR1 MNHNY, CDR2 SVGAGI (reference sequence). In DNA form, the CDR3 reads TGTGCCAGCAGTCTTGGACAGGGCAGCTCTGGAAACACCATATATTTT. This encodes CASSLGQGSSGNTIYF.

V is TRBV5-1 and J is TRBJ1-2; the D is unclear. Trimming left V 3 bases short and J 0 bases short, with 12 bases between. The CDR3 spans 15 residues. The germline V gene has CDR1 SGHRS and CDR2 YFSETQ. CDR3 nucleotides: TGCGCCAGCAGCTCCCGAGCGCAGACTAACTATGGCTACACCTTC. Encoded protein: CASSSRAQTNYGYTF.

The chain uses TRBV6-2 or TRBV6-3 and TRBJ1-2; maybe TRBD1 (6 bases). Germline V gene lookup returns CDR1 MNHEY and CDR2 SVGEGT. Trimming removed 11 bases at V and 6 bases at J, with 19 bases between. This CDR3 is 13 amino acids long. This chain's CDR3 is CAAMGHPTDGYTF. The CDR3 DNA follows: TGTGCCGCCATGGGACACCCGACCGATGGCTACACCTTC.

This clonotype occurred a few times. This chain connects TRBV6-5 to TRBJ2-7, with TRBD2 matching over 7 bases. The V segment lost 6 bases and the J segment 3 bases; nucleotides outside the gene matches: 11. Germline CDR1 and CDR2: MNHEY and SVGAGI. The CDR3 has 15 residues. In DNA form, the CDR3 reads TGTGCCAGCAGGGGGGGGAACTCGGCCGACTACGAGCAGTACTTC. Amino acids: CASRGGNSADYEQYF.

The gene calls are TRBV5-1 and TRBJ2-7; 10 bases line up with TRBD2. The CDR3 is 16 residues long. Trimming cost V 0 bases and J 7 bases; bases outside gene matches: 10. The germline V gene encodes CDR1 SGHRS and CDR2 YFSETQ. The CDR3 sequence is CASSLGLAGPAGEQYF. The CDR3 DNA sequence: TGCGCCAGCAGCTTGGGACTAGCGGGTCCCGCTGGGGAGCAGTACTTC.

The chain employs TRBV28 and TRBJ2-7, with a possible D match to TRBD2 (6 bases). Trimming stripped 5 bases from V and 0 bases from J, with 14 bases between. Germline V gene data show CDR1 as MDHEN and CDR2 as SYDVKM. The CDR3 has 15 amino acids. The CDR3 sequence: CASSTSWDLSYEQYF. In nucleotides, the CDR3 is TGTGCCAGCAGTACTAGCTGGGACCTCTCCTACGAGCAGTACTTC.

The chain has TRBV14 and TRBJ1-1; unclear D gene. The CDR3 is 14 residues long. Germline lookup yields CDR1 SGHDN and CDR2 FVKESK. Trimming removed 3 bases at V and 2 bases at J, with 10 bases between. CDR3 in amino acids: CASSHLSRNTEAFF. Written as DNA, the CDR3 is TGTGCCAGCAGCCACCTGAGCCGAAACACTGAAGCTTTCTTT.

This chain connects TRBV5-1 to TRBJ2-1; 9 bases agree with TRBD2. The V and J ends lost 1 base and 9 bases, in that order; junction bases with no gene match: 5. Germline V gene lookup returns CDR1 SGHRS and CDR2 YFSETQ. The CDR3 is 14 amino acids. In DNA form, the CDR3 reads TGCGCCAGCAGCTTGTTAGCGGGAGATGGTGAGCAGTTCTTC. Translated: CASSLLAGDGEQFF.

The J gene is TRBJ1-6, the V gene TRBV6-6, with D uncertain. This CDR3 has 13 residues. Per germline, CDR1 MNHNY and CDR2 SVGAGI (reference sequence). V was pared by 7 bases and J by 7 bases, with 11 bases between. The CDR3 region is CASTPGRNSPLHF. CDR3 DNA: TGTGCCAGCACCCCGGGCCGAAATTCACCCCTCCACTTT.

The V and J genes are TRBV29-1 and TRBJ2-5, with D possibly matching TRBD2 (6 bases). CDR1 SQVTM and CDR2 ANQGSEA come from the germline V gene. Trimming removed 0 bases from V and 5 bases from J, with 13 bases in between. The CDR3 totals 14 residues. CDR3 amino acids: CSVEDGGTGETQYF. The CDR3 DNA follows: TGCAGCGTTGAAGATGGAGGGACCGGGGAGACCCAGTACTTC.

Only a few counts were recorded for this clonotype. The chain combines TRBV6-5 with TRBJ1-4; tentatively, D is TRBD1 (6 bases). Trimming took off 6 bases at V and 6 bases at J, with 14 bases between the two ends. Looked up from germline, CDR1 is MNHEY and CDR2 is SVGAGI. The CDR3 runs 14 residues. The CDR3 sequence: CASRDTGWDEKLFF. The CDR3 nucleotides read TGTGCCAGCAGAGATACAGGGTGGGATGAAAAACTGTTTTTT.

This clonotype was picked up a small number of times. The rearrangement joins TRBV20-1 to TRBJ2-1, with unresolved D. V dropped 5 bases and J dropped 11 bases, with 13 bases sitting between them. Germline lookup yields CDR1 DFQATT and CDR2 SNEGSKA (reference sequence). The CDR3 has 11 amino acids. CDR3 in amino acids: CSAHVDLKQFF. The DNA of the CDR3 is TGCAGTGCTCACGTCGATCTCAAGCAGTTCTTC.

As for this clonotype: One junction end disagrees with the germline gene, perhaps due to a read error. The chain joins TRBV29-1 to TRBJ2-2; 8 bases map to TRBD1. The CDR3 sequence is 13 residues long. Germline values: CDR1 SQVTM, CDR2 ANQGSEA. The CDR3 protein is CSGSTGGTGELIF. The CDR3 coding sequence is TGCAGCGGATCAACAGGGGGTACCGGGGAGCTGATTTTT.

V usage is TRBV5-6 and J usage is TRBJ2-1, with 7 nucleotides matching TRBD2. Germline CDR1 and CDR2: SGHDT and YYEEEE. The ends lost 0 bases at V and 1 base at J; junction bases unmatched: 7. CDR3 length: 17 amino acids. As DNA, the CDR3 is TGTGCCAGCAGCTTGGTAGGAGGGAGGGCTTCCTACAATGAGCAGTTCTTC. Translation gives CASSLVGGRASYNEQFF.

The V call is TRBV6-5, the J call TRBJ2-7, with D uncertain. The CDR3 length is 17 residues. V lost 6 bases to trimming and J lost 0 bases, with 21 bases between them. Germline V gene data show CDR1 as MNHEY and CDR2 as SVGAGI. The CDR3 bases are TGTGCCAGCAGCAAGTTACGATCGCAGGCTAACTCCTACGAGCAGTACTTC. Protein product: CASSKLRSQANSYEQYF.